Presented here are 14 T cell receptor beta chains from one specimen sequenced in a study of read filtering for tumor transcriptome and immune sequencing. The library was built from 400 ng RNA with molecular barcoded adaptors for alpha/delta and beta/gamma chains. Each CDR3 protein gets one entry after TCRdb re-called the reads with MiXCR. The sample contains over 35,000 distinct CDR3 sequences, over 10% of which appear only once. Sequencing was carried out using a population of CD138-negative cells sorted from bone marrow. The receptors stem from a donor aged 40 or older with multiple myeloma.

At least ten counts were recorded for this clonotype. The chain combines TRBV29-1 with TRBJ2-5; D remains unclear. This CDR3 is built from 10 residues. V was shortened by 3 bases and J by 6 bases, with 5 bases between the two germline ends. The germline V gene has CDR1 SQVTM and CDR2 ANQGSEA. Written as DNA, the CDR3 is TGCAGCGTTGATTCTCAGACCCAGTACTTC. The encoded protein is CSVDSQTQYF.

This clonotype was observed many times. This rearrangement joins TRBV12-3 or TRBV12-4 to TRBJ1-1; D is uncertain. This CDR3 has 12 amino acids. The ends were cut back, 3 bases at V and 4 bases at J, with 6 bases in the middle. The CDR3 region is CASSLLGTEAFF. CDR3 DNA: TGTGCCAGCAGTTTGCTGGGCACTGAAGCTTTCTTT.

This clonotype came up many times. The V and J genes are TRBV12-3 or TRBV12-4 and TRBJ2-5, with D unclear. This CDR3 region has 11 residues. V lost 6 bases and J lost 4, with 6 bases in between. The CDR3: CASSISETQYF. CDR3 in DNA: TGTGCCAGCAGCATATCAGAGACCCAGTACTTC.

There are many counts of this clonotype. CDR3 nucleotides: TGCGCCAGCAGCGTCCGGGACAGGGTGGTCGGGGAGCTGTTTTTT. This translates into CASSVRDRVVGELFF. The chain employs TRBV5-1 and TRBJ2-2, with 9 bases lining up with TRBD1. With V trimmed by 4 bases and J by 7 bases, 8 bases remained unmatched. The CDR3 consists of 15 residues. The V gene's germline CDR1 is SGHRS and CDR2 YFSETQ.

This clonotype was observed a few times. A much larger clone is a single base away; this may be a read error. V and J are TRBV20-1 and TRBJ2-1; TRBD2 agrees at 7 bases. The CDR3 has 16 residues. Germline values: CDR1 DFQATT, CDR2 SNEGSKA (reference sequence). CDR3 DNA: TGCAGTGGTAGAGATCGATCGAGCGGGAATTACAATGAGCTGTTCTTC. Translated, it gives CSGRDRSSGNYNELFF.

The chain uses TRBV7-9 and TRBJ2-1; TRBD1 matches 9 bases. The CDR3 contains 15 residues. V was pared by 6 bases and J by 5 bases, with 8 bases of the junction left unmatched. Germline V gene lookup returns CDR1 SEHNR and CDR2 FQNEAQ (reference sequence). The CDR3: CASSFPGQGDNEQFF. The CDR3, as DNA: TGTGCCAGCAGTTTCCCGGGACAGGGTGACAATGAGCAGTTCTTC.

This clonotype has only a few counts. With a much larger clone just one base away, this may be a read error. The V call is TRBV9, the J call TRBJ2-2, with D possibly being TRBD2 (6 bases). The V gene's germline CDR1 is SGDLS and CDR2 YYNGEE. The CDR3 is 16 residues long. Trimming removed 4 bases at V and 7 bases at J, with 20 bases between. The CDR3 reads CASSHQPGAPYGELFF. The CDR3 nucleotides are TGTGCCAGCAGCCATCAACCGGGAGCTCCTTACGGGGAGCTGTTTTTT.

This clonotype has a count of ten or more. This rearrangement joins TRBV28 to TRBJ2-5; D is possibly TRBD1 (5 bases). Germline CDR1 is MDHEN and CDR2 is SYDVKM. V was trimmed by 6 bases and J by 1 base, leaving 18 bases between them. This CDR3 is built from 16 residues. In nucleotides, the CDR3 is TGTGCCAGCAGCGTACGGCAGGGAAAAGGCCAAGAGACCCAGTACTTC. Protein product: CASSVRQGKGQETQYF. Complete variable domain (other parts from reference TRBV28 and TRBJ2-5): DVKVTQSSRYLVKRTGEKVFLECVQDMDHENMFWYRQDPGLGLRLIYFSYDVKMKEKGDIPEGYSVSREKKERFSLILESASTNQTSMYLCASSVRQGKGQETQYFGPGTRLLVL.

This clonotype occurred a few times. With a much larger clone just one base away, this may be a read error. The rearrangement joins TRBV4-1 to TRBJ2-2; 10 bases map to TRBD1. The CDR3 runs 18 residues. Germline V gives CDR1 MGHRA, CDR2 YSYEKL. The junction had 14 bases not matched to a gene; V was cut back by 6 bases and J by 4 bases. CDR3: CASSVDGTGAWSTGELFF. The CDR3, as DNA: TGCGCCAGCAGTGTAGACGGGACAGGGGCATGGAGCACCGGGGAGCTGTTTTTT.

The chain employs TRBV5-5 and TRBJ1-1, with 7 bases that match TRBD1. CDR1 and CDR2 from the germline V gene are SGHKS and YYEKEE (reference sequence). The CDR3 has 15 residues. V shed 0 bases and J 3 bases; nucleotides not matched to a gene: 5. CDR3 nucleotide sequence: TGTGCCAGCAGCTTGGACAGGGGTTATGACACTGAAGCTTTCTTT. Protein: CASSLDRGYDTEAFF.

This clonotype has ten or more counts. The CDR3 sequence: CASSLGGDFYEQYF. In DNA form, the CDR3 reads TGTGCCAGCAGTTTAGGGGGGGATTTCTACGAGCAGTACTTC. V is TRBV28 and J is TRBJ2-7; 7 nucleotides align to TRBD2. The trim removed 2 bases at V and 3 bases at J, leaving 4 bases unmatched. From germline, CDR1 is MDHEN and CDR2 SYDVKM. The CDR3 spans 14 residues.

The table lists this clonotype with a few counts. V is TRBV12-3 or TRBV12-4 and J is TRBJ2-5; 9 nucleotides agree with TRBD1. V dropped 5 bases and J dropped 4; count of bases not matched to a gene: 11. The CDR3 covers 16 residues. In nucleotides, the CDR3 is TGTGCCAGCAGTAGAGTCCGGGACAGGGCAGGAGAGACCCAGTACTTC. This encodes CASSRVRDRAGETQYF.

This clonotype counts as medium-sized. CDR3 in DNA: TGTGCCAGCAGTGCGGGACTCTCTGGGGATGAGCAGTTCTTC. The encoded protein is CASSAGLSGDEQFF. The chain joins TRBV6-6 to TRBJ2-1; possibly TRBD2 for D (6 bases). This CDR3 comprises 14 residues. Trimming cost V 5 bases and J 8 bases, with 16 bases left between them. The germline CDR1 and CDR2 sequences are MNHNY and SVGAGI (reference sequence).

This clonotype was observed at least ten times. V usage is TRBV29-1 and J usage is TRBJ2-1; 7 bases are a match to TRBD1. There are 12 residues in the CDR3. The V gene end was trimmed by 6 bases and the J gene end by 3 bases; junction bases not matched to a gene: 2. CDR1 is SQVTM and CDR2 is ANQGSEA in the germline V gene. The DNA for the CDR3 is TGCAGCGTGAGACAGGGCTACAATGAGCAGTTCTTC. Translation gives CSVRQGYNEQFF.